The rows below give T cell receptor beta chains drawn from one sample of a study of CD8 T cells in Susac syndrome. MiXCR, applied by TCRdb to the immunoSEQ multiplex PCR reads, yields one record per CDR3 protein. Altogether approximately 210,000 distinct CDR3 sequences are present, 94% being singletons, with the ten largest covering 0.15%. The sample comprised CD4+ T cells from PBMCs. The receptors stem from a human donor with Susac syndrome. Both conserved end residues are part of each CDR3. Fields, in order: clone size, D gene, V gene, J gene, CDR3 DNA, CDR3 protein. D genes are given only for firm matches. Clone size is not always given. Where it is, it says once, few, many or a class for expanded clones.

clone size: once
D gene: -
V gene: TRBV3-1
J gene: TRBJ2-1
CDR3 DNA: TGTGCCAGCAGCCAAGGCCCAAACAATGAGCAGTTCTTC
CDR3 protein: CASSQGPNNEQFF

clone size: once
D gene: -
V gene: TRBV2
J gene: TRBJ1-2
CDR3 DNA: TGTGCCAGCAGGCAGGGAGTCTTCGATGGCTACACCTTC
CDR3 protein: CASRQGVFDGYTF

clone size: -
D gene: TRBD1
V gene: TRBV14
J gene: TRBJ2-7
CDR3 DNA: TGTGCCAGCAGCCAAGTGGGAGGACAGGGGGCCTACGAGCAGTACTTC
CDR3 protein: CASSQVGGQGAYEQYF

clone size: -
D gene: -
V gene: TRBV5-1
J gene: TRBJ1-4
CDR3 DNA: TGCGCCAGCAGTCGGATCGGAGCAACTAATGAAAAACTGTTTTTT
CDR3 protein: CASSRIGATNEKLFF

clone size: once
D gene: -
V gene: TRBV6-2/TRBV6-3
J gene: TRBJ2-1
CDR3 DNA: TGTGCCAGCCGATCCGCGGTCTCTTGGTATGAGCAGTTCTTC
CDR3 protein: CASRSAVSWYEQFF

clone size: -
D gene: TRBD1
V gene: TRBV3-1
J gene: TRBJ2-3
CDR3 DNA: TGTGCCAGCAGACACAGGGGCGATACGCAGTATTTT
CDR3 protein: CASRHRGDTQYF

clone size: -
D gene: -
V gene: TRBV3-1
J gene: TRBJ2-4
CDR3 DNA: TGTGCCAGCAGCCCCGCCCCAGGGAAGGCCAAAAACATTCAGTACTTC
CDR3 protein: CASSPAPGKAKNIQYF

clone size: -
D gene: TRBD1
V gene: TRBV5-1
J gene: TRBJ1-2
CDR3 DNA: TGCGCCAGCAGCTTGGATACGGACAGGGGTGGCTACACCTTC
CDR3 protein: CASSLDTDRGGYTF

clone size: -
D gene: -
V gene: TRBV7-9
J gene: TRBJ2-3
CDR3 DNA: TGTGCCAGCAGCTTCGACTATGCAGGGGATACGCAGTATTTT
CDR3 protein: CASSFDYAGDTQYF

clone size: -
D gene: -
V gene: TRBV18
J gene: TRBJ2-5
CDR3 DNA: TGTGCCAGCTCACGAGCGACAGTTACAGAGACCCAGTACTTC
CDR3 protein: CASSRATVTETQYF

clone size: -
D gene: -
V gene: TRBV20-1
J gene: TRBJ1-1
CDR3 DNA: TGCAGTGCTAGAGTTGAGCTAAGGGGGGCTTTCTTT
CDR3 protein: CSARVELRGAFF

clone size: -
D gene: -
V gene: TRBV3-1
J gene: TRBJ1-4
CDR3 DNA: TGTGCCAGCAGCCAGTCTTTAGCCAATGAAAAACTGTTTTTT
CDR3 protein: CASSQSLANEKLFF

clone size: -
D gene: -
V gene: TRBV19
J gene: TRBJ2-3
CDR3 DNA: TGTGCCAGTACCTTCGTCGGGGGGCATACAGATACGCAGTATTTT
CDR3 protein: CASTFVGGHTDTQYF

clone size: -
D gene: -
V gene: TRBV5-6
J gene: TRBJ1-6
CDR3 DNA: TGTGCCAGCAGCGCGGACCTGGGAAGCTCACCCCTCCACTTT
CDR3 protein: CASSADLGSSPLHF

clone size: -
D gene: -
V gene: TRBV5-1
J gene: TRBJ1-1
CDR3 DNA: TGCGCCAGCAGCTTGGGGCCTACGACGGGTTACACTGAAGCTTTCTTT
CDR3 protein: CASSLGPTTGYTEAFF

clone size: -
D gene: TRBD1
V gene: TRBV24-1
J gene: TRBJ1-5
CDR3 DNA: TGTGCCACCAGTGACCGAAACAGGGGGCAGGATCAGCCCCAGCATTTT
CDR3 protein: CATSDRNRGQDQPQHF

clone size: -
D gene: -
V gene: TRBV29-1
J gene: TRBJ1-1
CDR3 DNA: TGCAGCGTTTGCGGCGTAGCCTACCCTGAAGCTTTCTTT
CDR3 protein: CSVCGVAYPEAFF

clone size: -
D gene: TRBD1
V gene: TRBV5-6
J gene: TRBJ2-1
CDR3 DNA: TGTGCCAGCAGCTGGGGTACGGGACAGGCTATGGGTGAGCAGTTCTTC
CDR3 protein: CASSWGTGQAMGEQFF

clone size: -
D gene: -
V gene: TRBV13
J gene: TRBJ1-2
CDR3 DNA: TGTGCCAGCAGCTTGGTCCGGGGGGCGGTCTATGGCTACACCTTC
CDR3 protein: CASSLVRGAVYGYTF

clone size: -
D gene: -
V gene: TRBV30
J gene: TRBJ1-1
CDR3 DNA: TGTGCCTGGAGTGGGGACCTGACAGTAGGGAGTGAAGCTTTCTTT
CDR3 protein: CAWSGDLTVGSEAFF

clone size: -
D gene: -
V gene: TRBV9
J gene: TRBJ1-1
CDR3 DNA: TGTGCCAGCAGCGTAGGGAGCGGGCAGGCCCTGAACACTGAAGCTTTCTTT
CDR3 protein: CASSVGSGQALNTEAFF

clone size: -
D gene: -
V gene: TRBV7-9
J gene: TRBJ1-5
CDR3 DNA: TGTGCCAGCAGCCTGAGCATTAGCAATCAGCCCCAGCATTTT
CDR3 protein: CASSLSISNQPQHF

clone size: -
D gene: -
V gene: TRBV14
J gene: TRBJ1-6
CDR3 DNA: TGTGCCAGCAACGGGGATCGAAATTCACCCCTCCACTTT
CDR3 protein: CASNGDRNSPLHF

clone size: -
D gene: -
V gene: TRBV2
J gene: TRBJ2-6
CDR3 DNA: TGTGCCAGCACCCAAAGGTCTGGGGCCAACGTCCTGACTTTC
CDR3 protein: CASTQRSGANVLTF

clone size: -
D gene: -
V gene: TRBV20-1
J gene: TRBJ1-6
CDR3 DNA: TGCAGTGCTCGCATAGGGGGGGGGCTGGTTTCACCCCTCCACTTT
CDR3 protein: CSARIGGGLVSPLHF

clone size: -
D gene: -
V gene: TRBV6-5
J gene: TRBJ2-2
CDR3 DNA: TGTGCCAGCAGTTACAAGAACACCGGGGAGCTGTTTTTT
CDR3 protein: CASSYKNTGELFF

clone size: -
D gene: -
V gene: TRBV30
J gene: TRBJ1-4
CDR3 DNA: TGTGCCTGGAGTGGGGGGACTAATGAAAAACTGTTTTTT
CDR3 protein: CAWSGGTNEKLFF

clone size: -
D gene: -
V gene: TRBV12-3/TRBV12-4
J gene: TRBJ1-4
CDR3 DNA: TGTGCCAGCAGTCCAGACCCGGCCCAGGCCACCCCATCTAATGAAAAACTGTTTTTT
CDR3 protein: CASSPDPAQATPSNEKLFF

clone size: -
D gene: TRBD2
V gene: TRBV20-1
J gene: TRBJ2-5
CDR3 DNA: TGCAGTGCTAACCGGGGACTAGCGGGGGGTGAGACCCAGTACTTC
CDR3 protein: CSANRGLAGGETQYF

clone size: -
D gene: TRBD1
V gene: TRBV27
J gene: TRBJ1-1
CDR3 DNA: TGTGCCAGCACCAGGGGGCTAGGAAACACTGAAGCTTTCTTT
CDR3 protein: CASTRGLGNTEAFF

clone size: -
D gene: -
V gene: TRBV30
J gene: TRBJ2-7
CDR3 DNA: TGTGCCTGGAGTATACCCTACAGGGGAGGCGAGCAGTACTTC
CDR3 protein: CAWSIPYRGGEQYF

clone size: -
D gene: -
V gene: TRBV20-1
J gene: TRBJ2-7
CDR3 DNA: TGCAGTGCTAGAAGGGAGACCCAGGGGTACGAGCAGTACTTC
CDR3 protein: CSARRETQGYEQYF

clone size: once
D gene: -
V gene: TRBV6-4
J gene: TRBJ1-1
CDR3 DNA: TGTGCCAGCAGTGCCGGACCGGAGAACACTGAAGCTTTCTTT
CDR3 protein: CASSAGPENTEAFF

clone size: -
D gene: -
V gene: TRBV20-1
J gene: TRBJ2-1
CDR3 DNA: TGCAGTGCTAGGTCCCCGGGGAGCGTCGTCAGCTCCTACAATGAGCAGTTCTTC
CDR3 protein: CSARSPGSVVSSYNEQFF

clone size: -
D gene: TRBD1
V gene: TRBV7-2
J gene: TRBJ1-6
CDR3 DNA: TGTGCCAGCAGCGCCTGGACAGGGGGAAGCAACTCACCCCTCCACTTT
CDR3 protein: CASSAWTGGSNSPLHF

clone size: -
D gene: -
V gene: TRBV18
J gene: TRBJ2-7
CDR3 DNA: TGTGCCAGCTCACCGAGGCAAACTACTAGCTCCTACGAGCAGTACTTC
CDR3 protein: CASSPRQTTSSYEQYF

clone size: -
D gene: TRBD1
V gene: TRBV20-1
J gene: TRBJ2-7
CDR3 DNA: TGCAGTGCACAGACAGGGGGCTACGAGCAGTACTTC
CDR3 protein: CSAQTGGYEQYF

clone size: -
D gene: TRBD2
V gene: TRBV30
J gene: TRBJ2-1
CDR3 DNA: TGTGCCTGGAGTGTACGGGGGGTTATGTTCTTC
CDR3 protein: CAWSVRGVMFF

clone size: -
D gene: -
V gene: TRBV2
J gene: TRBJ2-1
CDR3 DNA: TGTGCCAGCAGATCCCGGACTTCTAGAGGGGGCAATGAGCAGTTCTTC
CDR3 protein: CASRSRTSRGGNEQFF

clone size: -
D gene: -
V gene: TRBV19
J gene: TRBJ1-6
CDR3 DNA: TGTGCCAGTAGTCCGCCTTATAATTCACCCCTCCACTTT
CDR3 protein: CASSPPYNSPLHF

clone size: -
D gene: TRBD1
V gene: TRBV20-1
J gene: TRBJ2-2
CDR3 DNA: TGCAGTGCCCTGACAGGGTTGGGCACCGGGGAGCTGTTTTTT
CDR3 protein: CSALTGLGTGELFF

clone size: -
D gene: -
V gene: TRBV6-2/TRBV6-3
J gene: TRBJ2-5
CDR3 DNA: TGTGCCAGCAGTTACGCCGATTTGCAAGAGACCCAGTACTTC
CDR3 protein: CASSYADLQETQYF

clone size: -
D gene: TRBD1
V gene: TRBV9
J gene: TRBJ2-1
CDR3 DNA: TGTGCCAGCAGCGCGACAGGGAATGAGCAGTTCTTC
CDR3 protein: CASSATGNEQFF

clone size: -
D gene: TRBD1
V gene: TRBV4-2
J gene: TRBJ2-1
CDR3 DNA: TGTGCCAGCAGCCAATATTGGGGACAGGGTATCAATGAGCAGTTCTTC
CDR3 protein: CASSQYWGQGINEQFF

clone size: -
D gene: -
V gene: TRBV7-9
J gene: TRBJ1-5
CDR3 DNA: TGTGCCAGCAGCCCAGGCGGCTTCAAAAGCAATCAGCCCCAGCATTTT
CDR3 protein: CASSPGGFKSNQPQHF

clone size: -
D gene: -
V gene: TRBV7-2
J gene: TRBJ2-5
CDR3 DNA: TGTGCCAGCAGCTTAGGCCCCTCCCCAGGGGCTCGGGAGACCCAGTACTTC
CDR3 protein: CASSLGPSPGARETQYF

clone size: -
D gene: -
V gene: TRBV30
J gene: TRBJ2-1
CDR3 DNA: TGTGCCTGGACCCAACTAGTTAGTGAGCAGTTCTTC
CDR3 protein: CAWTQLVSEQFF

clone size: -
D gene: TRBD2
V gene: TRBV6-2/TRBV6-3
J gene: TRBJ2-5
CDR3 DNA: TGTGCCAGCAGTAGACCCGGGACTAGCGGGCAAGAGACCCAGTACTTC
CDR3 protein: CASSRPGTSGQETQYF

clone size: -
D gene: -
V gene: TRBV6-6
J gene: TRBJ2-5
CDR3 DNA: TGTGCCAGCAGTGGTTCCAGGGGCGTACGAGAGACCCAGTACTTC
CDR3 protein: CASSGSRGVRETQYF

clone size: -
D gene: -
V gene: TRBV18
J gene: TRBJ2-1
CDR3 DNA: TGTGCCAGCTCACCGACTACCGGGACATCACAGTTCTTC
CDR3 protein: CASSPTTGTSQFF

clone size: -
D gene: -
V gene: TRBV7-2
J gene: TRBJ2-6
CDR3 DNA: TGTGCCAGCAGCCCGGGACGGCTCTCTGGGGCCAACGTCCTGACTTTC
CDR3 protein: CASSPGRLSGANVLTF

clone size: -
D gene: -
V gene: TRBV18
J gene: TRBJ1-5
CDR3 DNA: TGTGCCAGCTCACCGACGACGGGGGTTGACAATCAGCCCCAGCATTTT
CDR3 protein: CASSPTTGVDNQPQHF

clone size: -
D gene: TRBD1
V gene: TRBV10-3
J gene: TRBJ2-1
CDR3 DNA: TGTGCCATCAGGGACAGGGAATACAATGAGCAGTTCTTC
CDR3 protein: CAIRDREYNEQFF

clone size: -
D gene: -
V gene: TRBV6-2/TRBV6-3
J gene: TRBJ1-1
CDR3 DNA: TGTGCCAGCAGGAGACAGAGGGAGACTGAAGCTTTCTTT
CDR3 protein: CASRRQRETEAFF

clone size: -
D gene: -
V gene: TRBV15
J gene: TRBJ1-4
CDR3 DNA: TGTGCCACCAGCGGACAGCCTGGGACTAATGAAAAACTGTTTTTT
CDR3 protein: CATSGQPGTNEKLFF

clone size: -
D gene: -
V gene: TRBV3-1
J gene: TRBJ2-1
CDR3 DNA: TGTGCCAGCAGCCAACGTACCCGTGAGCAGTTCTTC
CDR3 protein: CASSQRTREQFF